These 22 T cell receptor beta chains share one sample of origin, sequenced in a study of cytomegalovirus exposure and HLA in healthy donors. The PCR had 60 Vbeta and 13 Jbeta primers. The table came from immunoSEQ multiplex PCR; TCRdb's copy has only in-frame clones and leaves some out. The sample holds under 150,000 clones, almost 80% seen once. Sequenced: PBMCs. The receptor source for this set is a man between 18 and 35 years old in good health and CMV-seronegative.

The chain carries TRBV4-2 and TRBJ2-1; 7 nucleotides match TRBD1. The CDR3 totals 16 residues. V lost 4 bases, J lost 1 base, and 7 bases stayed unmatched. Germline V lookup: CDR1 LGHNA, CDR2 YNFKEQ. CDR3: CASSPPQGVSYNEQFF. DNA for the CDR3: TGTGCCAGCAGCCCGCCCCAGGGGGTTTCCTACAATGAGCAGTTCTTC.

The chain recombines TRBV10-3 with TRBJ1-5, with D perhaps matching TRBD1 (5 bases). The CDR3 length is 13 residues. The germline gives CDR1 ENHRY, CDR2 SYGVKD. The V end was cut by 6 bases, the J end by 0 bases, with 6 bases between. Here the CDR3 DNA reads TGTGCCATCAGAGACAGTAGCAATCAGCCCCAGCATTTT. This sequence encodes CAIRDSSNQPQHF.

V is TRBV6-6 and J is TRBJ1-2, with D possibly matching TRBD1 (5 bases). The V gene's germline CDR1 is MNHNY and CDR2 SVGAGI (reference sequence). The CDR3 runs 14 residues. V lost 0 bases and J 7 bases, leaving 12 bases between the germline ends. CDR3 sequence: CASSYSGLESGYTF. The CDR3 coding sequence is TGTGCCAGCAGTTACTCGGGACTGGAGTCTGGCTACACCTTC.

The rearrangement links TRBV5-4 to TRBJ1-2; D gene uncertain. The V end was cut by 4 bases, the J end by 4 bases, with 8 bases between. Germline values: CDR1 SGHNT, CDR2 YYREEE (reference sequence). This CDR3 region has 12 residues. CDR3 DNA: TGTGCCAGCAGCCCGGGTATCTATGGCTACACCTTC. Translated: CASSPGIYGYTF.

The rearrangement links TRBV15 to TRBJ2-3, with a tentative D call TRBD1 (6 bases). CDR3 length equals 15 residues. The V end was cut by 8 bases, the J end by 5 bases, with 20 bases between. Germline V gives CDR1 LNHNV, CDR2 YYDKDF (reference sequence). In nucleotides, the CDR3 is TGTGCCACCGGCTTGGACAGACCCTCGATAGATACGCAGTATTTT. Encoded protein: CATGLDRPSIDTQYF.

This clone was seen a single time. The chain employs TRBV5-1 and TRBJ2-7; D is perhaps TRBD2 (5 bases). Germline V gene sequence: CDR1 SGHRS, CDR2 YFSETQ. This CDR3 is built from 14 residues. Trimming pared 0 bases from V and 0 bases from J, leaving 7 bases between. The CDR3 DNA sequence: TGCGCCAGCAGCTTGGTAGGGAGCTCCTACGAGCAGTACTTC. This gives the protein CASSLVGSSYEQYF.

This chain uses TRBV27 with TRBJ1-5; unclear D gene. The germline gives CDR1 MNHEY, CDR2 SMNVEV (reference sequence). The CDR3 totals 17 residues. V lost 1 base to trimming and J lost 0 bases, with 13 bases between them. CDR3 in amino acids: CASSLFGLGSSNQPQHF. In nucleotides, the CDR3 is TGTGCCAGCAGTTTATTTGGTCTCGGGAGTAGCAATCAGCCCCAGCATTTT.

Only a few counts were recorded for this clone. The rearrangement joins TRBV30 to TRBJ1-1; D is unresolved. The CDR3 consists of 12 residues. Trimming shortened V by 8 bases and J by 1 base, and 11 bases separated the two germline ends. The V gene's germline CDR1 is GTSNPN and CDR2 SVGIG (reference sequence). CDR3 DNA: TGTGCCAATCAACCAGGGAACACTGAAGCTTTCTTT. Its translation: CANQPGNTEAFF.

Only one count was recorded for this clone. The chain recombines TRBV6-5 with TRBJ2-5; TRBD2 aligns across 8 bases. V lost 5 bases to trimming and J lost 1 base; unmatched junction nucleotides: 6. Per germline, CDR1 MNHEY and CDR2 SVGAGI. The CDR3 contains 15 residues. The CDR3 nucleotides are TGTGCCAGCAGTCAAAATAGCGGGGTCCAAGAGACCCAGTACTTC. Protein: CASSQNSGVQETQYF.

This chain joins TRBV9 and TRBJ1-4, with 7 bases lining up with TRBD1. With V trimmed by 4 bases and J by 8 bases, 11 bases remained unmatched. Germline V gene sequence: CDR1 SGDLS, CDR2 YYNGEE. This CDR3 spans 15 amino acids. For the CDR3, the DNA is TGTGCCAGCAGCTCCCACAGGGGAGGTGGCGAAAAACTGTTTTTT. Translated, it gives CASSSHRGGGEKLFF.

The rearrangement joins TRBV27 to TRBJ2-5; TRBD1 agrees at 7 bases. Germline V gene lookup returns CDR1 MNHEY and CDR2 SMNVEV (reference sequence). The CDR3 is made up of 14 amino acids. V lost 5 bases to trimming and J lost 3 bases; unmatched junction nucleotides: 6. CDR3 in amino acids: CASSETGTEETQYF. The CDR3, as DNA: TGTGCCAGCAGTGAGACAGGGACAGAAGAGACCCAGTACTTC.

A few counts support this clone. This rearrangement joins TRBV4-1 to TRBJ1-4; TRBD1 is a possible D gene (5 bases). Germline assignment: CDR1 MGHRA and CDR2 YSYEKL. The CDR3 is 17 amino acids. The V gene lost 0 bases and the J gene lost 0 bases, with 11 bases spanning the gap. This CDR3 reads CASSQDPLGATNEKLFF. The CDR3 DNA reads as TGCGCCAGCAGCCAAGATCCCTTAGGGGCAACTAATGAAAAACTGTTTTTT.

This clone was detected once. The rearrangement uses TRBV6-4 and TRBJ2-3, with a tentative D call TRBD1 (6 bases). From germline, CDR1 is MRHNA and CDR2 SNTAGT. V lost 3 bases and J 0 bases, leaving 7 bases between the germline ends. The CDR3 is 14 amino acids. The CDR3 region is CASSEQGSTDTQYF. The DNA for the CDR3 is TGTGCCAGCAGTGAACAGGGTAGCACAGATACGCAGTATTTT.

A word on this clone: The junction does not match germline at one end; this may be a read error. The sample has other DNA sequences that encode this CDR3 too. The chain carries TRBV5-1 and TRBJ2-7; maybe TRBD2 (6 bases). The CDR3 covers 14 residues. The germline V gene has CDR1 SGHRS and CDR2 YFSETQ. CDR3 sequence (DNA): TGCGCCAGCAGGGACACCGGGAGTAACTACGAACAGTACTTC. Residues: CASRDTGSNYEQYF.

The chain joins TRBV4-3 to TRBJ2-1; possibly TRBD2 for D (5 bases). CDR3 length: 15 amino acids. V was cut by 0 bases and J by 6 bases, with 12 bases left in between. CDR1 is LGHNA and CDR2 is YSLEER in the germline V gene. The CDR3 region has the DNA TGCGCCAGCAGCCAAGAGGGAGCAGGTGGCAATGAGCAGTTCTTC. Protein: CASSQEGAGGNEQFF.

CDR3 coding DNA: TGTGCCAGCAGTTTAACCGGGACAGGGGAATACGAGCAGTACTTC. It yields the protein CASSLTGTGEYEQYF. The V and J genes are TRBV6-1 and TRBJ2-7; TRBD1 agrees at 10 bases. CDR1 and CDR2 (germline): MNHNS, SASEGT. This CDR3 has 15 amino acids. Unmatched junction bases numbered 8, after V lost 5 bases and J lost 4 bases.

The CDR3 reads CASSSQKDRGDGYTF. The CDR3 nucleotides read TGTGCCAGCAGTTCCCAAAAAGACAGGGGAGATGGCTACACCTTC. V gene TRBV6-6 combines with J gene TRBJ1-2; 8 nucleotides match TRBD1. V trimming: 4 bases; J trimming: 6 bases; junction bases outside the gene matches: 10. The CDR3 loop spans 15 amino acids. From germline, CDR1 is MNHNY and CDR2 SVGAGI (reference sequence).

The V gene is TRBV7-9, the J gene TRBJ2-1; 8 bases agree with TRBD1. The ends lost 5 bases at V and 12 bases at J; junction bases unmatched: 3. CDR3 size: 11 residues. Germline CDR1 is SEHNR and CDR2 is FQNEAQ (reference sequence). The DNA for the CDR3 is TGTGCCAGCAGCCCCGGACAGGGGCAGTTCTTC. This encodes CASSPGQGQFF.

There are many counts of this clone. V usage is TRBV6-6 and J usage is TRBJ1-1; D is perhaps TRBD1 (5 bases). Germline assignment: CDR1 MNHNY and CDR2 SVGAGI (reference sequence). The CDR3 length is 16 residues. The V end lost 7 bases, the J end lost 3 bases, and 21 bases lay between the germline ends. The CDR3 here is CASTSGRGGSYTEAFF. The DNA for the CDR3 is TGTGCCAGCACCTCGGGGAGGGGAGGGTCCTACACTGAAGCTTTCTTT.

V gene TRBV19 combines with J gene TRBJ1-6; 8 bases match TRBD1. The V and J ends lost 5 bases and 5 bases, in that order; junction bases with no gene match: 5. Looked up from germline, CDR1 is LNHDA and CDR2 is SQIVND (reference sequence). This CDR3 has 15 residues. DNA of the CDR3: TGTGCCAGTAGTCCGACAGGGGAACATAATTCACCCCTCCACTTT. Protein sequence: CASSPTGEHNSPLHF.

This chain uses TRBV12-5 with TRBJ2-2; TRBD2 aligns across 10 bases. CDR1 is LGHNT and CDR2 is FRNRAP in the germline V gene. V gave up 3 bases and J gave up 2 bases; unmatched junction bases: 12. The CDR3 runs 19 residues. The CDR3, as DNA: TGTGCTAGTGGTTTCCTTTTAGCGGGGGGCCTTCTCAACACCGGGGAGCTGTTTTTT. Protein product: CASGFLLAGGLLNTGELFF. Looking up the rest from reference TRBV12-5 and TRBJ2-2 gives the full variable domain: DARVTQTPRHKVTEMGQEVTMRCQPILGHNTVFWYRQTMMQGLELLAYFRNRAPLDDSGMPKDRFSAEMPDATLATLKIQPSEPRDSAVYFCASGFLLAGGLLNTGELFFGEGSRLTVL.

The chain carries TRBV10-3 and TRBJ2-1; TRBD2 might be the D (6 bases). Germline-derived CDR1 and CDR2 are ENHRY and SYGVKD. This CDR3 is 14 amino acids long. The germline V and J ends were trimmed by 3 bases and 1 base, with 7 bases remaining between them. As DNA, the CDR3 is TGTGCCATCAGTGACGGGGGATCCTACAATGAGCAGTTCTTC. It encodes CAISDGGSYNEQFF.